One TCR beta chain is described in this entry. The antigen is undetermined. It was with 60 Vbeta and 13 Jbeta primers that the PCR ran. Sequencing used immunoSEQ multiplex PCR; TCRdb keeps in-frame clones, though not all of them. The sample consists of 88,000 or so clones, approximately 62% of them appearing once. The sample originates from a study of cytomegalovirus exposure and HLA in healthy donors. Background on the study: Genotyping of about 400 donors showed that 80% to 85% belonged to the Caucasian-associated ancestry cluster. Study findings and constraints: Reported results showed that the classifier diagnosed cytomegalovirus status with high specificity and sensitivity.

The sequence was collected from a male donor in good health and CMV-seropositive. The source material was PBMCs.

CDR3 sequence reads: CASSALWTGGLDGYTF. In nucleotides, the CDR3 is TGTGCCAGCAGTGCACTCTGGACAGGGGGCTTGGATGGCTACACCTTC. V and J are TRBV6-1 and TRBJ1-2, with 11 bases aligning to TRBD1. V trimming: 4 bases; J trimming: 6 bases; junction bases outside the gene matches: 10. This CDR3 spans 16 amino acids. Germline CDR1 reads MNHNS; CDR2 reads SASEGT.